This T cell receptor (beta chain) emerged from a study of T-cell memory formation after mild COVID-19. The CDR3 is 12 residues long. Germline lookup yields CDR1 ENHRY and CDR2 SYGVKD. With 1 base removed from V and 7 bases from J, the gap between germline ends came to 7 bases. This clonotype was observed a few times. TCRdb redid the calling of the 5' RACE reads with MiXCR, one entry per CDR3 protein. The sample contains 400,000 to 550,000 distinct CDR3 sequences, around 25% of which appear only once. The TCR comes from an adult woman who had mild COVID-19 (a few samples of this study predate the infection). Cell type and time point are not known. The chain combines TRBV10-3 with TRBJ1-2; no clear D gene. Source material: PBMCs or a T cell subset sorted from them (not recorded which). CDR3: CAISELGFGYTF. Written as DNA, the CDR3 is TGTGCCATCAGTGAGTTAGGTTTTGGCTACACCTTC.